The sequence of this TCR beta chain was determined in a study of beta chain features in type 1 diabetes. Study-wide points: Fewer junction insertions and more nucleotide deletions appeared in type 1 diabetes patients. Within each of all four CD4+ subsets, Type 1 diabetes patients had TCRB CDR3s that were moderately but significantly shorter. The question left open here concerned HLA type influencing TCRB rearrangement.

About this clone: Its specificity is unknown.

Staining for CD45RO/CCR7/CD25/CD127/CD95/CD27 allowed sorting of CD4+ naive, central memory, regulatory and stem cell-like memory cells. This CDR3 spans 13 amino acids. Germline CDR1 and CDR2: SEHNR and FQNEAQ (reference sequence). Trimming removed 6 bases from V and 4 bases from J, with 10 bases in between. Since all of the isolated RNA was reverse transcribed, expressed TCRB transcripts were what got sequenced. Profiled with immunoSEQ multiplex PCR; TCRdb holds only in-frame clones, not every one. The top ten hold approximately 0.015% of the sample, which has 300,000 or so clones, 14% seen once. The chain carries TRBV7-9 and TRBJ1-5, with D tentatively TRBD1 (5 bases). The source is a man younger than 40 with type 1 diabetes. Sequenced material: naive CD4+ T cells from blood. The CDR3 sequence: CASSAGMNQPQHF. The CDR3 DNA reads TGTGCCAGCAGTGCAGGGATGAATCAGCCCCAGCATTTT.